This T cell receptor beta chain is drawn from a study of T cell responses to AZD1222 COVID-19 vaccine. As regards this clone: Its specificity is unknown.

Findings and caveats of the study: After two AZD1222 doses, spike-specific TCR breadth and depth rose versus day 0. Recipients of AZD1222 seropositive at baseline numbered only six or seven.

Here immunoSEQ multiplex PCR was the method, and the copy in TCRdb shows in-frame clones only, minus some. This table has around 130,000 clones, 93% appearing once. V was clipped by 2 bases and J by 7 bases, with 18 bases between them. The CDR3 has 16 residues. CDR1 MNHNS and CDR2 SASEGT come from the germline V gene. The V call is TRBV6-1, the J call TRBJ1-5; perhaps TRBD1 as D (5 bases). This clonotype was obtained from an adult in good health. The source was peripheral blood, collected on day 0 of AZD1222 vaccination. The CDR3 nucleotides read TGTGCCAGCAGTGAATGGGTGTGGGGGACGGGCCAGCCCCAGCATTTT. It codes for CASSEWVWGTGQPQHF.